This entry lists 31 T cell receptor beta chains sequenced from one sample in a study of response to subunit inactivated influenza vaccine. TCRdb re-analysed the RT-PCR reads in MiXCR, keeping a single row per CDR3 protein. The repertoire has over 150,000 distinct CDR3 sequences, over 13% of them found once; the top ten carry approximately 25%. This specimen was CD8+ T cells sorted from PBMCs, taken 5 days after vaccination. All receptors derive from a man in his fifties who received an inactivated influenza vaccine.

This clonotype occurred a few times. The V call is TRBV7-9, the J call TRBJ2-7; D might be TRBD1 (5 bases). Trimming left V 3 bases short and J 5 bases short, with 11 bases between. The CDR3 length is 13 residues. Germline CDR1 is SEHNR and CDR2 is FQNEAQ (reference sequence). This CDR3 is CASSFSREHEQYF. Here the CDR3 DNA reads TGTGCCAGCAGCTTCTCCAGGGAACACGAGCAGTACTTC.

Many counts were recorded for this clonotype. The V gene is TRBV12-3 or TRBV12-4, the J gene TRBJ2-7; D call uncertain. This CDR3 is built from 14 residues. V gave up 4 bases and J gave up 4 bases, with 14 bases separating them. As DNA, the CDR3 is TGTGCCAGCAGTTATAAGTCCTCGCAGTACGAGCAGTACTTC. The encoded protein is CASSYKSSQYEQYF.

V gene TRBV6-1 combines with J gene TRBJ1-1; 7 bases are a match to TRBD1. The CDR3 sequence is 16 residues long. Looked up from germline, CDR1 is MNHNS and CDR2 is SASEGT. J gave up 2 bases and V 6 bases, and 12 bases lay outside the gene matches. CDR3 coding DNA: TGTGCCAGCAGACCAAATTCCGGGACAGCTAACACTGAAGCTTTCTTT. Protein: CASRPNSGTANTEAFF.

This clonotype has more than one count but fewer than ten. The rearrangement joins TRBV12-3 or TRBV12-4 to TRBJ2-1; 10 positions match TRBD2. Trimming removed 2 bases from V and 7 bases from J; junction bases left unmatched: 11. The CDR3 is 17 residues long. CDR3: CASSLWVLAGERNEQFF. The DNA for the CDR3 is TGTGCCAGCAGTTTATGGGTTCTAGCGGGGGAACGGAATGAGCAGTTCTTC.

The chain couples TRBV7-2 to TRBJ2-3, with TRBD2 matching 10 bases. V dropped 2 bases and J dropped 6; count of bases not matched to a gene: 2. CDR3 size: 14 residues. Germline V gene data show CDR1 as SGHTA and CDR2 as FQGNSA. CDR3 bases: TGTGCCAGCAGCTTACCTAGCGGGAGTGATACGCAGTATTTT. Its translation is CASSLPSGSDTQYF.

There are a few counts of this clonotype. The rearrangement uses TRBV7-9 and TRBJ1-1; D gene unclear. The V end was cut by 7 bases, the J end by 0 bases, with 9 bases between. The CDR3 has 13 amino acids. Germline values: CDR1 SEHNR, CDR2 FQNEAQ (reference sequence). The DNA for the CDR3 is TGTGCCAGCACGAACCTCATGAACACTGAAGCTTTCTTT. Translating gives CASTNLMNTEAFF.

This clonotype occurred many times. The rearrangement joins TRBV20-1 to TRBJ2-5; 9 nucleotides line up with TRBD1. This CDR3 comprises 18 residues. Germline trimming cut 2 bases from V and 4 bases from J; bases unmatched to any gene: 17. CDR1 DFQATT and CDR2 SNEGSKA come from the germline V gene (reference sequence). The CDR3 reads CSARSGQGMGYDIETQYF. CDR3 DNA: TGCAGTGCTAGATCCGGACAGGGGATGGGTTATGATATAGAGACCCAGTACTTC.

The chain employs TRBV7-9 and TRBJ2-2; D might be TRBD1 (5 bases). This CDR3 comprises 16 residues. V gave up 0 bases and J gave up 5 bases, with 13 bases separating them. Germline V CDR1 and CDR2: SEHNR, FQNEAQ (reference sequence). As DNA, the CDR3 is TGTGCCAGCAGCTTAGCGCAGGGCTGGGTGACCGGGGAGCTGTTTTTT. Translating it yields CASSLAQGWVTGELFF.

This clonotype has just a few counts. V usage is TRBV2 and J usage is TRBJ2-7; D is possibly TRBD1 (6 bases). Per the germline V gene, CDR1 is SNHLY and CDR2 is FYNNEI. Trimming pared 9 bases from V and 4 bases from J, leaving 13 bases between. This CDR3 has 12 residues. The CDR3 spells CARGQREYEQYF. The CDR3 nucleotides read TGTGCCAGAGGACAGAGGGAATACGAGCAGTACTTC.

The chain uses TRBV11-1 and TRBJ2-2; 14 nucleotides agree with TRBD2. CDR3 length: 18 amino acids. V lost 5 bases and J lost 3; bases outside the gene matches: 8. Germline values: CDR1 SGHAT, CDR2 FQDESV (reference sequence). The CDR3 nucleotides are TGTGCCAGCAGCGTGACTAGCGGGAGGGCCTCGCACACCGGGGAGCTGTTTTTT. It specifies CASSVTSGRASHTGELFF.

In its sample, this clonotype was seen once. The chain couples TRBV7-9 to TRBJ2-5, with TRBD1 matching over 8 bases. The junction had 9 bases not matched to a gene; V was cut back by 5 bases and J by 4 bases. Germline CDR1 SEHNR, CDR2 FQNEAQ (reference sequence). There are 15 residues in the CDR3. The CDR3 sequence: CASSPPSRGRETQYF. The CDR3 DNA follows: TGTGCCAGCAGCCCCCCCAGCAGGGGGCGAGAGACCCAGTACTTC.

This chain joins TRBV20-1 and TRBJ2-7, with a possible D match to TRBD2 (6 bases). V lost 3 bases and J 2 bases, leaving 11 bases between the germline ends. The CDR3 sequence is 13 residues long. CDR1 DFQATT and CDR2 SNEGSKA come from the germline V gene (reference sequence). The CDR3 loop is CSASRRLAYEQYF. CDR3 in DNA: TGCAGTGCTAGCCGGCGACTAGCCTACGAGCAGTACTTC.

This chain connects TRBV6-2 or TRBV6-3 to TRBJ2-7, with 9 bases identical to TRBD1. CDR3 length equals 20 residues. The germline V gene has CDR1 MNHEY and CDR2 SVGEGT. V lost 0 bases and J lost 2; bases outside the gene matches: 17. This CDR3 reads CASSYSISRVTDRGTYEQYF. DNA of the CDR3: TGTGCCAGCAGTTACTCGATTTCTCGGGTGACGGACAGGGGTACCTACGAGCAGTACTTC.

The V and J genes are TRBV15 and TRBJ2-2, with 7 bases that match TRBD1. Trimming removed 3 bases from V and 2 bases from J; junction bases left unmatched: 6. This CDR3 comprises 16 residues. Germline loops: CDR1 LNHNV, CDR2 YYDKDF (reference sequence). The CDR3 spells CATSRRDSSNTGELFF. The CDR3 DNA follows: TGTGCCACCAGCAGGAGGGACAGCTCAAACACCGGGGAGCTGTTTTTT.

The rearrangement links TRBV20-1 to TRBJ2-3, with 9 bases that match TRBD2. Unmatched junction bases numbered 7, after V lost 3 bases and J lost 6 bases. Per germline, CDR1 DFQATT and CDR2 SNEGSKA (reference sequence). The CDR3 spans 14 residues. The DNA for the CDR3 is TGCAGTGCTAGCGCTAGCGGGACTGAGGATACGCAGTATTTT. As protein: CSASASGTEDTQYF.

This clonotype was observed a handful of times. The rearrangement uses TRBV5-1 and TRBJ2-1; D possibly corresponds to TRBD2 (5 bases). CDR1 is SGHRS and CDR2 is YFSETQ in the germline V gene. The CDR3 spans 17 residues. Trimming took off 0 bases at V and 3 bases at J, with 16 bases between the two ends. The CDR3 sequence: CASSLGDYPEDYNEQFF. CDR3 in DNA: TGCGCCAGCAGCTTGGGAGACTACCCCGAGGACTACAATGAGCAGTTCTTC.

There are many counts of this clonotype. DNA for the CDR3: TGTGCCAGCAGCGCGGGACAGGCATCCTATAATTCACCCCTCCACTTT. The encoded protein is CASSAGQASYNSPLHF. The chain links TRBV7-9 to TRBJ1-6, with TRBD1 matching 8 bases. The germline CDR1 and CDR2 sequences are SEHNR and FQNEAQ (reference sequence). V lost 5 bases to trimming and J lost 1 base; unmatched junction nucleotides: 4. The CDR3 is 16 residues long. The full variable domain, in which reference TRBV7-9 and TRBJ1-6 provide the parts outside the CDR3, is DTGVSQNPRHKITKRGQNVTFRCDPISEHNRLYWYRQTLGQGPEFLTYFQNEAQLEKSRLLSDRFSAERPKGSFSTLEIQRTEQGDSAMYLCASSAGQASYNSPLHFGNGTRLTVT.

The chain uses TRBV20-1 and TRBJ1-5; perhaps TRBD1 as D (6 bases). The ends were cut back, 6 bases at V and 4 bases at J, with 13 bases in the middle. Germline CDR1 reads DFQATT; CDR2 reads SNEGSKA (reference sequence). The CDR3 is made up of 13 amino acids. CDR3 nucleotides: TGCAGTGCAGAGACAGGTTTTAATCAGCCCCAGCATTTT. Translated, it gives CSAETGFNQPQHF.

This clonotype was seen at least ten times. J is TRBJ2-1 and V is TRBV18; D tentatively reads TRBD1 or TRBD2 (5 bases each). This CDR3 is built from 16 residues. Trimming took off 3 bases at V and 6 bases at J, with 18 bases between the two ends. Per germline, CDR1 KGHSH and CDR2 LQKENI. CDR3 DNA: TGTGCCAGCTCACCCCTTCAGTGGACTGGGGGCAATGAGCAGTTCTTC. This translates into CASSPLQWTGGNEQFF.

The CDR3 DNA reads as TGTGCCAGCAGCCAAAACAGGGGAAGCTCCTACAATGAGCAGTTCTTC. Encoded protein: CASSQNRGSSYNEQFF. This chain connects TRBV4-2 to TRBJ2-1; 7 bases align to TRBD1. Germline loops: CDR1 LGHNA, CDR2 YNFKEQ. V trimming: 2 bases; J trimming: 0 bases; junction bases outside the gene matches: 4. The CDR3 is made up of 16 amino acids.

In this sample, this clonotype turned up a few times. The chain couples TRBV11-2 to TRBJ2-5; 8 positions agree with TRBD2. Germline CDR1 is SGHAT and CDR2 is FQNNGV. The CDR3 is 16 residues long. Trimming took 1 base from V and 4 from J; bases not matched to a gene: 8. The CDR3 nucleotides are TGTGCCAGCAGCTTAGTGATCGGGGGGGCAGTAGAGACCCAGTACTTC. This gives the protein CASSLVIGGAVETQYF.

A few counts support this clonotype. V gene TRBV7-8 combines with J gene TRBJ1-5; D may be TRBD1 (5 bases). Germline CDR1 and CDR2: SGHVS and FQNEAQ. Trimming cost V 5 bases and J 4 bases, with 15 bases left between them. The CDR3 length is 15 residues. The CDR3 bases are TGTGCCAGCAGCCGGGGCAGGGCCAGGAATCAGCCCCAGCATTTT. Its protein is CASSRGRARNQPQHF.

This chain connects TRBV4-1 to TRBJ2-7, with TRBD1 matching over 10 bases. Germline V gives CDR1 MGHRA, CDR2 YSYEKL. The CDR3 consists of 16 residues. J lost 1 base, V lost 2 bases, and 5 bases had no gene match. For the CDR3, the DNA is TGCGCCAGCAGCCAAAAGACAGGGGGCGCATCCTACGAGCAGTACTTC. Its protein is CASSQKTGGASYEQYF.

This clonotype showed up just a few times. The chain has TRBV28 and TRBJ2-1; D unclear. The CDR3 is 15 amino acids. The germline CDR1 and CDR2 sequences are MDHEN and SYDVKM. V lost 1 base and J lost 2, with 9 bases in between. The CDR3 loop is CASSLSESPYNEQFF. CDR3 DNA: TGTGCCAGCAGTTTATCGGAGTCCCCCTACAATGAGCAGTTCTTC. Using reference TRBV28 and TRBJ2-1 for the parts outside the CDR3, the full variable domain is DVKVTQSSRYLVKRTGEKVFLECVQDMDHENMFWYRQDPGLGLRLIYFSYDVKMKEKGDIPEGYSVSREKKERFSLILESASTNQTSMYLCASSLSESPYNEQFFGPGTRLTVL.

V and J are TRBV4-3 and TRBJ2-3, with 7 positions matching TRBD1. This CDR3 has 15 residues. J was trimmed by 4 bases and V by 1 base; bases with no gene match: 5. CDR1 LGHNA and CDR2 YSLEER come from the germline V gene. CDR3 in DNA: TGCGCCAGCAGCCAAGCCCGGACAGGTTCAGATACGCAGTATTTT. Translating gives CASSQARTGSDTQYF.

The sample holds a few counts of this clonotype. The chain combines TRBV7-9 with TRBJ2-2; perhaps TRBD2 as D (5 bases). Per the germline V gene, CDR1 is SEHNR and CDR2 is FQNEAQ (reference sequence). The CDR3 spans 14 residues. The ends were cut back, 6 bases at V and 7 bases at J, with 15 bases in the middle. The CDR3: CASSPGRGNGELFF. For the CDR3, the DNA is TGTGCCAGCAGTCCAGGTCGGGGAAACGGGGAGCTGTTTTTT.

This clonotype occurred many times. The chain links TRBV6-4 to TRBJ2-3; D gene ambiguous. V was shortened by 2 bases and J by 6 bases, with 15 bases between the two germline ends. This CDR3 contains 15 residues. Germline assignment: CDR1 MRHNA and CDR2 SNTAGT. Written as DNA, the CDR3 is TGTGCCAGCAGTGACCCCGGTACCTGTGGGGATACGCAGTATTTT. This sequence encodes CASSDPGTCGDTQYF.

This clonotype has just a few counts. The chain uses TRBV25-1 and TRBJ2-1; D gene ambiguous. Trimming removed 2 bases from V and 5 bases from J, with 10 bases in between. CDR3 length: 14 amino acids. CDR1 and CDR2 (germline): MGHDK, SYGVNS. This CDR3 reads CASSEKALNNEQFF. CDR3 bases: TGTGCCAGCAGTGAAAAGGCTTTGAACAATGAGCAGTTCTTC.

This clonotype was seen a few times. The gene calls are TRBV5-1 and TRBJ2-1; possible D gene TRBD1, 6 bases. Trimming shortened V by 4 bases and J by 7 bases, and 15 bases separated the two germline ends. Germline-derived CDR1 and CDR2 are SGHRS and YFSETQ. CDR3 length: 14 residues. CDR3 nucleotides: TGCGCCAGCAGCCCATCCGGGACAAAAAATGAGCAGTTCTTC. As protein: CASSPSGTKNEQFF.

V gene TRBV5-5 combines with J gene TRBJ1-1; the D gene is possibly TRBD1 (5 bases). Germline lookup yields CDR1 SGHKS and CDR2 YYEKEE (reference sequence). The CDR3 extends over 16 amino acids. V lost 4 bases, J lost 1 base, and 17 bases lay in between. This chain's CDR3 is CASSPTVVEENTEAFF. For the CDR3, the DNA is TGTGCCAGCAGCCCGACAGTGGTGGAGGAGAACACTGAAGCTTTCTTT.

J is TRBJ2-1 and V is TRBV6-2 or TRBV6-3, with D possibly being TRBD1 (6 bases). Per germline, CDR1 MNHEY and CDR2 SVGEGT. CDR3 length: 17 amino acids. Trimming removed 2 bases from V and 7 bases from J, with 21 bases in between. The CDR3, as DNA: TGTGCCAGCAGTTACGAAAGCTACAGGGCCATGGTAAATGAGCAGTTCTTC. It yields the protein CASSYESYRAMVNEQFF.